The clone carrying this T cell receptor (beta chain) was found many times. Its antigen is not known. No ophthalmopathy progression within 18 months constituted stable Graves' hyperthyroidism. Subjects aged 18 to 65 presented with newly diagnosed hyperthyroidism of less than 2 months' duration. PBMCs were derived from more than 8 ml fresh peripheral blood. Germline CDR1 and CDR2: SNHLY and FYNNEI. CDR3 length equals 18 residues. V was trimmed by 6 bases and J by 0 bases, leaving 18 bases between them. This specimen comes from a study of T cells in Graves' hyperthyroidism and ophthalmopathy. Broader study findings: Also found in blood were most expanded thyroid clonotypes above 0.001.

Researchers took RNA transcripts and amplified the TCR beta CDR3 regions from them. First-round RT-PCR of the TCR CDR3 relied on the HTBI primer set. Via MiXCR, TCRdb re-called the multiplex PCR reads, giving one row per CDR3 protein. The sample lists 95,000 to 110,000 distinct CDR3 sequences; about 17% were seen once. The clonotype comes from a woman aged 50 to 60 with Graves' hyperthyroidism. Material: blood. The chain couples TRBV2 to TRBJ2-6; a weak D match, TRBD1 (6 bases). This CDR3 is CASRAIRGLNSGANVLTF. The CDR3 DNA sequence: TGTGCCAGCAGGGCTATCAGGGGTCTGAACTCTGGGGCCAACGTCCTGACTTTC.